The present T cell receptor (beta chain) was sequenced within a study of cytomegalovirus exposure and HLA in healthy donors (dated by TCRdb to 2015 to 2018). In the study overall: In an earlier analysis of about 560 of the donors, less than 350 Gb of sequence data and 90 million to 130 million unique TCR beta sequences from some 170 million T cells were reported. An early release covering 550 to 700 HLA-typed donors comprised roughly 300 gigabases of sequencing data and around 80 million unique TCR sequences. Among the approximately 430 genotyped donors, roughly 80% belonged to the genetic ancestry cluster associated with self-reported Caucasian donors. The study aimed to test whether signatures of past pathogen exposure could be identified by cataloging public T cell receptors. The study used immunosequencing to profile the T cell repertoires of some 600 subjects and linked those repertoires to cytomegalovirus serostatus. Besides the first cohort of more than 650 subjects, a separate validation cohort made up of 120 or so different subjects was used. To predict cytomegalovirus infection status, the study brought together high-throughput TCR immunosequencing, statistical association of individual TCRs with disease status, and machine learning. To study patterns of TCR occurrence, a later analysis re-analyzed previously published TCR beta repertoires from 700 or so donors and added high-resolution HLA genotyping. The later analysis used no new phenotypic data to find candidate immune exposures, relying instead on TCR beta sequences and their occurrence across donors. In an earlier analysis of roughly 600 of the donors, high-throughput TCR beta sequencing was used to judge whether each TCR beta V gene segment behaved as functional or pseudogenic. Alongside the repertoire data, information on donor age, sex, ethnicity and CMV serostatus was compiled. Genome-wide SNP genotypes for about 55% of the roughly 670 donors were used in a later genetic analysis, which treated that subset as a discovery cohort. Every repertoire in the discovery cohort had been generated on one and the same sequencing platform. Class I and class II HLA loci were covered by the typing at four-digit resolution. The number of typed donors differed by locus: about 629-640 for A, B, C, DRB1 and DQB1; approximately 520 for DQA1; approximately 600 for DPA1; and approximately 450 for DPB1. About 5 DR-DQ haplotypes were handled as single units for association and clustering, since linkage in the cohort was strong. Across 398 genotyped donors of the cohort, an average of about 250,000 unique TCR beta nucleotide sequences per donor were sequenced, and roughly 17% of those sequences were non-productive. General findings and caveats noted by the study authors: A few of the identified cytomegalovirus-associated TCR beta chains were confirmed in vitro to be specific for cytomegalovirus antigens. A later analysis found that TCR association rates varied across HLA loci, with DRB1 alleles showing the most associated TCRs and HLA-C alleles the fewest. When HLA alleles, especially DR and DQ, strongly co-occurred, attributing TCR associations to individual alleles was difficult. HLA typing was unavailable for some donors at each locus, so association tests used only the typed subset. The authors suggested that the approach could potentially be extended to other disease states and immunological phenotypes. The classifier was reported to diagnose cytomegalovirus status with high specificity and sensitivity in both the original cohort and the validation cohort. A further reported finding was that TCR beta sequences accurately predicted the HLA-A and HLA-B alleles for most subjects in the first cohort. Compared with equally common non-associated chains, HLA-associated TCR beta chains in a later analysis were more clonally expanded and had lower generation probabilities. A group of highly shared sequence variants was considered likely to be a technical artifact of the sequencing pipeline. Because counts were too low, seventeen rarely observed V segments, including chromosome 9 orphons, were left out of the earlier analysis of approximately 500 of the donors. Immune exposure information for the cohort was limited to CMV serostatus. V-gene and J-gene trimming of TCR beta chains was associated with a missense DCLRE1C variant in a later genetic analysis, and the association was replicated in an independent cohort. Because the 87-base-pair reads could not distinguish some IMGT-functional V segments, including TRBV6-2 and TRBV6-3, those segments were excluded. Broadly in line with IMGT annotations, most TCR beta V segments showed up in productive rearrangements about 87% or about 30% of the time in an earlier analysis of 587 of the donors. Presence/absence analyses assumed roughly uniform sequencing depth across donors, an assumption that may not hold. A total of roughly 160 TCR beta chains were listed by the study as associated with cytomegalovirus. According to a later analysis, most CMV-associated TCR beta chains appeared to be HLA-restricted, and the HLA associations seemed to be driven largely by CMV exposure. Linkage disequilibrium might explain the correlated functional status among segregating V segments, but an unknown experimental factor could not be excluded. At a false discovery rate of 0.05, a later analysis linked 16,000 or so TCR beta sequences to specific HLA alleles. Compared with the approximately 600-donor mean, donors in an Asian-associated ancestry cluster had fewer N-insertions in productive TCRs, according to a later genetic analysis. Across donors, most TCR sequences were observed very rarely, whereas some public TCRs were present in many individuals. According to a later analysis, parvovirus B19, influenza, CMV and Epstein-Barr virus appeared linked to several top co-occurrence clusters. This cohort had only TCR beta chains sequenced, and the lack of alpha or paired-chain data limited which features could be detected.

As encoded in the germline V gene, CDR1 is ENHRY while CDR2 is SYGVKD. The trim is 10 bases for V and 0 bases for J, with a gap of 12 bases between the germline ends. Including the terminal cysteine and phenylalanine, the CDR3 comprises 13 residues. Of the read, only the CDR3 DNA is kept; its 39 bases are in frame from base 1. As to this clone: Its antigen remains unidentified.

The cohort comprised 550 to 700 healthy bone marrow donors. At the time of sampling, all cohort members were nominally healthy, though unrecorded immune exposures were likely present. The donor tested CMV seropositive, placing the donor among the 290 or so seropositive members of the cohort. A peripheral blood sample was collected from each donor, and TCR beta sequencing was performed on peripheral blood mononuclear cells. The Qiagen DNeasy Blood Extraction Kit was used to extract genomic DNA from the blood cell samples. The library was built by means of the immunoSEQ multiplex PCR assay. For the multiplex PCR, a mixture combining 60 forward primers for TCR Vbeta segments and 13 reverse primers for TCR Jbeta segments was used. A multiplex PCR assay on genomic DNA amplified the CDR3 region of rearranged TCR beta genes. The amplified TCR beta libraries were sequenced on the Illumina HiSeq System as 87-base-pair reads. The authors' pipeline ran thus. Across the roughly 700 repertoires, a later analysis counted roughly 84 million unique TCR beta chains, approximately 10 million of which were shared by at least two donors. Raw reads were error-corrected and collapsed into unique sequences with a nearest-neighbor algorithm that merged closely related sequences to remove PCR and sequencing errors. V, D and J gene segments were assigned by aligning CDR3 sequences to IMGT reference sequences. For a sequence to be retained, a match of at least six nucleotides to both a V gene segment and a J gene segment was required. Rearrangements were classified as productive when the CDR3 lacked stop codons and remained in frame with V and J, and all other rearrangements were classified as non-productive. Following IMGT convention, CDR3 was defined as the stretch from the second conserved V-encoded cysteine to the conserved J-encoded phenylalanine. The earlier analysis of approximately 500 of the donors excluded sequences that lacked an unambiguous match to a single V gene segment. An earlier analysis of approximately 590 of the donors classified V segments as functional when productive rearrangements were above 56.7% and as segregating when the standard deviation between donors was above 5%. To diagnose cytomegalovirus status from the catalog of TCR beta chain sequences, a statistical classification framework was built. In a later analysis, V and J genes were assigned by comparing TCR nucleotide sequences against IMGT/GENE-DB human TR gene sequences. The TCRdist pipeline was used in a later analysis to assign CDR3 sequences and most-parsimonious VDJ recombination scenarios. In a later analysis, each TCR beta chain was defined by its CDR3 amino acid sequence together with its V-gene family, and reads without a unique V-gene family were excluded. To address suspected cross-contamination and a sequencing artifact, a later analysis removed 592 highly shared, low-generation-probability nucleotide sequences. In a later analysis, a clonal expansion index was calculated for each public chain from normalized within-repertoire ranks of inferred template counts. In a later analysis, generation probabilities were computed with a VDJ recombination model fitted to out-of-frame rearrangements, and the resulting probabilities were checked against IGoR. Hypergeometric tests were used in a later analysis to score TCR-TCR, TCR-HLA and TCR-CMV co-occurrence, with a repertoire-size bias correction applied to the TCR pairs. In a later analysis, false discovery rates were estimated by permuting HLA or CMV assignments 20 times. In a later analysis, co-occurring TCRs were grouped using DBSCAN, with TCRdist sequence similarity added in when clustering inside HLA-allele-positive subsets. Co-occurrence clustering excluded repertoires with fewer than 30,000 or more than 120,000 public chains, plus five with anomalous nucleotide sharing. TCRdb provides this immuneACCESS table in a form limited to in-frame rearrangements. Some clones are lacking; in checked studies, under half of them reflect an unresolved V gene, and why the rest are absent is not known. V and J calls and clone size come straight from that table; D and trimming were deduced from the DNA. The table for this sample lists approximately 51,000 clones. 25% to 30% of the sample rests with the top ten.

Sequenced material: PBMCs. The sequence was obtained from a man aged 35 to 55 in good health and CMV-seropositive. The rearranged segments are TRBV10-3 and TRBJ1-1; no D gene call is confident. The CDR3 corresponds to CATGENMNTEAFF. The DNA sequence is TGTGCCACTGGGGAGAACATGAACACTGAAGCTTTCTTT.